The 11 T cell receptor beta chains listed next were all sequenced from one sample in a study of siplizumab effects on memory and regulatory T cells. Clones were read by immunoSEQ multiplex PCR, and TCRdb kept only the in-frame ones, dropping some. The sample records 100,000 to 120,000 clones, just over 90% being singletons. Sample: CD4+ T cells sorted from blood. Receptors originate from a human donor in good health.

This chain connects TRBV4-1 to TRBJ1-4, with TRBD1 matching over 7 bases. This CDR3 comprises 13 residues. Germline V lookup: CDR1 MGHRA, CDR2 YSYEKL. Trimming cost V 6 bases and J 5 bases; bases outside gene matches: 3. This CDR3 reads CASSLGQNEKLFF. CDR3 coding DNA: TGCGCCAGCAGTCTGGGACAGAATGAAAAACTGTTTTTT.

The rearrangement joins TRBV5-1 to TRBJ2-3; 14 nucleotides agree with TRBD2. This CDR3 contains 17 residues. Trimming took 4 bases from V and 4 from J; bases not matched to a gene: 8. Looked up from germline, CDR1 is SGHRS and CDR2 is YFSETQ. CDR3 nucleotide sequence: TGCGCCAGCAGCCAACGGACTAGCGGGGGGAGCGCAGATACGCAGTATTTT. This sequence encodes CASSQRTSGGSADTQYF.

The chain combines TRBV5-4 with TRBJ2-7; 8 nucleotides align to TRBD2. The CDR3 is 18 residues long. The V gene's germline CDR1 is SGHNT and CDR2 YYREEE (reference sequence). Trimming removed 3 bases from V and 5 bases from J; junction bases left unmatched: 19. CDR3 DNA sequence: TGTGCCAGCAGCTCCTGGCAGGGTACGGGCGGGAGGATCCACGAGCAGTACTTC. Amino acids: CASSSWQGTGGRIHEQYF.

This sequence joins TRBV5-1 and TRBJ1-1, with D unresolved. The CDR3 sequence is 12 residues long. The germline V gene encodes CDR1 SGHRS and CDR2 YFSETQ. V was trimmed by 8 bases and J by 0 bases, leaving 8 bases between them. In DNA form, the CDR3 reads TGCGCCAGTATCCGTTTGAACACTGAAGCTTTCTTT. It encodes CASIRLNTEAFF.

This clone was seen a single time. The chain couples TRBV27 to TRBJ2-1; D is possibly TRBD2 (6 bases). This CDR3 contains 14 residues. CDR1 is MNHEY and CDR2 is SMNVEV in the germline V gene (reference sequence). V lost 2 bases and J 7 bases, leaving 12 bases between the germline ends. The CDR3 loop is CASSLRDWGNEQFF. In DNA, the CDR3 is TGTGCCAGCAGTTTAAGGGACTGGGGGAATGAGCAGTTCTTC.

The chain links TRBV14 to TRBJ2-7; 10 nucleotides line up with TRBD2. Germline trimming cut 5 bases from V and 3 bases from J; bases unmatched to any gene: 13. Germline values: CDR1 SGHDN, CDR2 FVKESK. This CDR3 is built from 17 residues. The chain's CDR3 is CASSDSQRPSGSYEQYF. The CDR3 DNA reads as TGTGCCAGCAGCGACTCCCAGAGGCCTAGCGGGAGCTACGAGCAGTACTTC. Filled out from reference TRBV14 and TRBJ2-7, the complete variable domain reads EAGVTQFPSHSVIEKGQTVTLRCDPISGHDNLYWYRRVMGKEIKFLLHFVKESKQDESGMPNNRFLAERTGGTYSTLKVQPAELEDSGVYFCASSDSQRPSGSYEQYFGPGTRLTVT.

Only a few counts were recorded for this clone. The chain joins TRBV30 to TRBJ1-2; possibly TRBD1 for D (6 bases). Trimming left V 3 bases short and J 7 bases short, with 15 bases between. The CDR3 runs to 13 residues. Germline V CDR1 and CDR2: GTSNPN, SVGIG (reference sequence). The CDR3 coding sequence is TGTGCCTGGAGCACAGGGTACCGCGGTGGCTACACCTTC. Encoded protein: CAWSTGYRGGYTF.

This clone was observed once. The chain combines TRBV2 with TRBJ2-3, with D tentatively TRBD1 (6 bases). Germline CDR1 and CDR2: SNHLY and FYNNEI. V was pared by 6 bases and J by 6 bases, with 16 bases between. The CDR3 is 14 residues long. The CDR3 nucleotides are TGTGCCAGCAGGGGCGGGCAGGGGTTCGATACGCAGTATTTT. Residues: CASRGGQGFDTQYF.

This clone occurred once. The chain joins TRBV5-1 to TRBJ1-4; the match to TRBD1 covers 7 bases. CDR1 and CDR2 (germline): SGHRS, YFSETQ. V shed 4 bases, J shed 4 bases, and the junction held 7 bases outside the gene matches. CDR3 length equals 15 residues. CDR3 nucleotides: TGCGCCAGCAGCCACCGACAGGGTCTTAATGAAAAACTGTTTTTT. Its protein is CASSHRQGLNEKLFF. Drawing the rest from reference TRBV5-1 and TRBJ1-4, the complete variable domain is KAGVTQTPRYLIKTRGQQVTLSCSPISGHRSVSWYQQTPGQGLQFLFEYFSETQRNKGNFPGRFSGRQFSNSRSEMNVSTLELGDSALYLCASSHRQGLNEKLFFGSGTQLSVL.

The chain combines TRBV14 with TRBJ1-1, with 8 bases that match TRBD1. Germline loops: CDR1 SGHDN, CDR2 FVKESK. V was pared by 5 bases and J by 1 base, with 6 bases of the junction left unmatched. CDR3 size: 15 residues. The DNA of the CDR3 is TGTGCCAGCAGCTCCTGGACAGGGAAGAACACTGAAGCTTTCTTT. Its translation is CASSSWTGKNTEAFF.

This chain connects TRBV5-4 to TRBJ1-4, with 7 positions matching TRBD1. The CDR3 consists of 14 residues. CDR1 is SGHNT, CDR2 YYREEE, per germline (reference sequence). The V gene end was trimmed by 4 bases and the J gene end by 4 bases; junction bases not matched to a gene: 4. This CDR3 reads CASSVGQDNEKLFF. The DNA for the CDR3 is TGTGCCAGCAGCGTCGGACAGGATAATGAAAAACTGTTTTTT.